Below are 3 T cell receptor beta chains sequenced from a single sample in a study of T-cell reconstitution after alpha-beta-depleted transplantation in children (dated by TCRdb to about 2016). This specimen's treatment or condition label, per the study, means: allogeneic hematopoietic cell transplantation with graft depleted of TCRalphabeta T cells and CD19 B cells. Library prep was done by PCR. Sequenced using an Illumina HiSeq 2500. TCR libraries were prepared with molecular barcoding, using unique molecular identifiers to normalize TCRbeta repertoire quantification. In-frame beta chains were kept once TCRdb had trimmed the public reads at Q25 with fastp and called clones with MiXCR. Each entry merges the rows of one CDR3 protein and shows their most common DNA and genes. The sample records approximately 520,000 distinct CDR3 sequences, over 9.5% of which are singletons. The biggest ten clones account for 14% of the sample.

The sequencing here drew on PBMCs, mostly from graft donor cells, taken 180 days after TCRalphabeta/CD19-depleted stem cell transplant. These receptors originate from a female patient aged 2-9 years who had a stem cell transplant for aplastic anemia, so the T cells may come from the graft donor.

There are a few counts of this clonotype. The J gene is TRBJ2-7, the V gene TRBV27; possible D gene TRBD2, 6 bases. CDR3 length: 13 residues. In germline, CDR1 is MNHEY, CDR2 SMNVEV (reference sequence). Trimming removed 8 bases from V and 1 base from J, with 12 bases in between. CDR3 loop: CASGRPPSYEQYF. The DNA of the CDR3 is TGTGCCAGCGGGAGGCCTCCTTCCTACGAGCAGTACTTC.

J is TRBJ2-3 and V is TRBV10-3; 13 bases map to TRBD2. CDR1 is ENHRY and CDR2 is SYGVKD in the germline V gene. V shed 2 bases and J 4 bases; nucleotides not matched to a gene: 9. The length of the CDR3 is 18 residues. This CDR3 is CAISEGPLLAGGPDTQYF. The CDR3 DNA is TGTGCCATCAGTGAGGGCCCCTTACTAGCGGGAGGGCCAGATACGCAGTATTTT.

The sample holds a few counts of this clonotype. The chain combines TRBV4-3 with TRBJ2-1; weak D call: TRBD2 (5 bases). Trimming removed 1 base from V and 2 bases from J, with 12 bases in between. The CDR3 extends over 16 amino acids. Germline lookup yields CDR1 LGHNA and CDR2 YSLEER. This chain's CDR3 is CASSQVRASPYNEQFF. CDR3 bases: TGCGCCAGCAGCCAAGTAAGGGCTAGCCCCTACAATGAGCAGTTCTTC.